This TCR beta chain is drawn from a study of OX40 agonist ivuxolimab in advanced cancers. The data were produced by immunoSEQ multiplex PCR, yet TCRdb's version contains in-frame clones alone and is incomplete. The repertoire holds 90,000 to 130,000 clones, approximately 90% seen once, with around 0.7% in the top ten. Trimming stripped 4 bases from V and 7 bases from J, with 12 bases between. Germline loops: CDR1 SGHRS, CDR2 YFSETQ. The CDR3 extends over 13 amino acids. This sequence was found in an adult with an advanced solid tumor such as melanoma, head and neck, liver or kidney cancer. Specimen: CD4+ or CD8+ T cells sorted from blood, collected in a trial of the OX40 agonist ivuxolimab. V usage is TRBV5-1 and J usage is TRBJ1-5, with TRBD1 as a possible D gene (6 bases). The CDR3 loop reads CASSQDSLQPQHF. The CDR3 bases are TGCGCCAGCAGCCAGGACAGTTTACAGCCCCAGCATTTT.